This T cell receptor beta chain is from a study of blood T cell repertoires in COVID-19. Overall study context: The study drew acute and convalescent COVID-19 samples from the United States, Italy and Spain. T cells, B-cell-depleted T cells, or PBMCs provided the cDNA or gDNA that served as material.

Authors' processing steps: Cell counts per sample came from amplifying reference gene primers. Sequenced by immunoSEQ multiplex PCR; TCRdb stores in-frame clones only, minus some. V and J calls and clone size are as listed in that table; D and trimming were resolved from the DNA. The data show some 670,000 clones, about 87% seen once. V shed 0 bases and J shed 1 base, with 12 bases lying between them. Germline CDR1 is MRHNA and CDR2 is SNTAGT. This CDR3 is 16 amino acids long. In its sample, this clone was seen a few times. The V call is TRBV6-4, the J call TRBJ1-1; D possibly corresponds to TRBD1 (5 bases). This receptor was identified in a woman between 18 and 29 years old with acute or convalescent COVID-19. Specimen: peripheral blood. In DNA form, the CDR3 reads TGTGCCAGCAGTGACTCGGGACTGCCGGGGAACACTGAAGCTTTCTTT. Translated: CASSDSGLPGNTEAFF.